The T cell receptor beta chain under discussion was sequenced for a study of post-analysis software for immune sequencing data. The overall study: Disease trajectories encompassed relapsing-remitting, secondary progressive and progressive-relapsing multiple sclerosis. Study results and caveats: Controls' normalized Chao1 diversity significantly exceeded that of multiple sclerosis patients. Strong co-clustering by F measure was seen for same-batch samples.

A remark on this clonotype: Its antigen is unidentified.

Unique molecular identifiers were carried by the TCR beta cDNA libraries. Each sample of roughly 0.9 to 11 million input T cells yielded about 500,000 cDNA molecules, so each molecule approximated one T cell. Each CDR3 protein gets one entry after TCRdb re-called the PCR reads with MiXCR. Among approximately 460,000 distinct CDR3 sequences, approximately 46% were seen once, and the ten largest hold about an eighth. The sample comprised blood. The sequence came from a girl aged 5 to 17 with multiple sclerosis.

The CDR3 DNA follows: TGTGCCAGCAGCTTTTACGATGGGGGAACGACCTACGAGCAGTACTTC. Translated: CASSFYDGGTTYEQYF. The V and J genes are TRBV7-9 and TRBJ2-7; either TRBD1 or TRBD2 may fit D (5 bases each). Deletions cut 3 bases from V and 2 bases from J, with 17 bases between. CDR1 is SEHNR and CDR2 is FQNEAQ in the germline V gene (reference sequence). This CDR3 has 16 amino acids.